A selection of T cell receptor beta chains follows, all from one sample in a study of T cell clonotyping in hematopoietic cell transplantation. Libraries were prepared by immunoSEQ multiplex PCR; TCRdb keeps only in-frame clonotypes and omits some of them. Among about 69,000 clones, 90% to 95% were seen once, and the ten largest hold roughly 1.7%. Sequencing was performed on peripheral blood mononuclear cells. The receptors were sampled from a man aged 50 or older in good health. Some clones in this sample may be carry-over from other donors' samples. Each CDR3 is given with its conserved first and last residue. Fields, in order: V gene, J gene, clone size, D gene, CDR3 protein, CDR3 DNA. D genes are given only for firm matches. Clone size is not always given. Where it is, it says once, few, many or a class for expanded clones.

V gene: TRBV29-1
J gene: TRBJ2-7
clone size: NA
D gene: TRBD1
CDR3 protein: CSTQGNGEQYF
CDR3 DNA: TGCAGCACACAGGGGAACGGTGAGCAGTACTTC

V gene: TRBV29-1
J gene: TRBJ2-7
clone size: NA
D gene: NA
CDR3 protein: CSVEGQRELNEQYF
CDR3 DNA: TGCAGCGTTGAGGGTCAACGGGAGCTTAACGAGCAGTACTTC

V gene: TRBV28
J gene: TRBJ2-5
clone size: NA
D gene: NA
CDR3 protein: CASSWGTAAGVETQYF
CDR3 DNA: TGTGCCAGCAGTTGGGGGACCGCCGCAGGAGTGGAGACCCAGTACTTC

V gene: TRBV29-1
J gene: TRBJ2-1
clone size: NA
D gene: NA
CDR3 protein: CSVERGGRGHYNEQFF
CDR3 DNA: TGCAGCGTTGAACGGGGAGGGCGGGGACACTACAATGAGCAGTTCTTC

V gene: TRBV6-4
J gene: TRBJ2-1
clone size: NA
D gene: NA
CDR3 protein: CASAEEGASYNEQFF
CDR3 DNA: TGTGCCAGCGCTGAGGAGGGGGCCTCCTACAATGAGCAGTTCTTC

V gene: TRBV2
J gene: TRBJ1-4
clone size: few
D gene: NA
CDR3 protein: CASVRGFPVKLFF
CDR3 DNA: TGTGCCAGCGTAAGGGGGTTCCCCGTGAAACTGTTTTTT

V gene: TRBV7-9
J gene: TRBJ1-4
clone size: NA
D gene: NA
CDR3 protein: CASSLNKGRTNEKLFF
CDR3 DNA: TGTGCCAGCAGCTTAAATAAAGGGCGGACTAATGAAAAACTGTTTTTT

V gene: TRBV30
J gene: TRBJ1-1
clone size: NA
D gene: NA
CDR3 protein: CAWRADISPNTEAFF
CDR3 DNA: TGTGCCTGGAGGGCAGATATTTCCCCCAACACTGAAGCTTTCTTT

V gene: TRBV11-2
J gene: TRBJ2-3
clone size: NA
D gene: TRBD2
CDR3 protein: CASSLGSSGGKDTQYF
CDR3 DNA: TGTGCCAGCAGCTTGGGTTCTAGCGGGGGTAAAGATACGCAGTATTTT

V gene: TRBV28
J gene: TRBJ1-4
clone size: NA
D gene: TRBD1
CDR3 protein: CASSSGGAANEKLFF
CDR3 DNA: TGTGCCAGCAGTTCAGGGGGCGCGGCTAATGAAAAACTGTTTTTT

V gene: TRBV7-9
J gene: TRBJ2-7
clone size: NA
D gene: NA
CDR3 protein: CVVGAGWWEQYF
CDR3 DNA: TGTGTGGTAGGCGCCGGTTGGTGGGAGCAGTACTTC

V gene: TRBV19
J gene: TRBJ2-7
clone size: NA
D gene: NA
CDR3 protein: CASSIDSTPSYEQYF
CDR3 DNA: TGTGCCAGTAGTATCGACTCAACACCATCCTACGAGCAGTACTTC

V gene: TRBV7-2
J gene: TRBJ2-7
clone size: NA
D gene: TRBD2
CDR3 protein: CASSSGRGGPYEQYF
CDR3 DNA: TGTGCCAGCAGCTCGGGGAGGGGCGGACCCTACGAGCAGTACTTC

V gene: TRBV29-1
J gene: TRBJ2-2
clone size: NA
D gene: NA
CDR3 protein: CSPRGGIGTGELFF
CDR3 DNA: TGCAGCCCCAGGGGGGGTATTGGCACCGGGGAGCTGTTTTTT

V gene: TRBV19
J gene: TRBJ1-2
clone size: NA
D gene: NA
CDR3 protein: CASSRRGLGENGYTF
CDR3 DNA: TGTGCCAGTAGTCGTCGGGGGCTCGGGGAAAATGGCTACACCTTC

V gene: TRBV6-5
J gene: TRBJ2-7
clone size: NA
D gene: NA
CDR3 protein: CASSQTVSYEQYF
CDR3 DNA: TGTGCCAGCAGCCAAACAGTTTCCTACGAGCAGTACTTC

V gene: TRBV28
J gene: TRBJ2-5
clone size: NA
D gene: NA
CDR3 protein: CASSPSSQGETQYF
CDR3 DNA: TGTGCCAGCAGTCCTTCCTCGCAGGGCGAGACCCAGTACTTC

V gene: TRBV11-1
J gene: TRBJ2-4
clone size: NA
D gene: NA
CDR3 protein: CASSLTIGGIQYF
CDR3 DNA: TGTGCCAGCAGCTTAACGATAGGGGGCATTCAGTACTTC

V gene: TRBV19
J gene: TRBJ1-5
clone size: NA
D gene: TRBD1
CDR3 protein: CASTVGQGVVQPQHF
CDR3 DNA: TGTGCCAGTACCGTAGGACAGGGAGTAGTGCAGCCCCAGCATTTT

V gene: TRBV5-4
J gene: TRBJ2-5
clone size: NA
D gene: TRBD1
CDR3 protein: CASSFVPGGLETQYF
CDR3 DNA: TGTGCCAGCAGCTTTGTCCCAGGGGGCTTAGAGACCCAGTACTTC

V gene: TRBV7-3
J gene: TRBJ2-1
clone size: once
D gene: TRBD2
CDR3 protein: CASSLVGTSGDNEQFF
CDR3 DNA: TGTGCCAGCAGCTTAGTCGGGACTAGCGGAGACAATGAGCAGTTCTTC

V gene: TRBV4-3
J gene: TRBJ2-5
clone size: NA
D gene: NA
CDR3 protein: CASSQEFLEETQYF
CDR3 DNA: TGCGCCAGCAGCCAAGAGTTCCTAGAAGAGACCCAGTACTTC

V gene: TRBV2
J gene: TRBJ2-3
clone size: NA
D gene: NA
CDR3 protein: CASRISPTDTQYF
CDR3 DNA: TGTGCCAGCAGGATATCGCCCACAGATACGCAGTATTTT

V gene: TRBV27
J gene: TRBJ2-4
clone size: NA
D gene: TRBD1
CDR3 protein: CASSFSGTGNGNIQYF
CDR3 DNA: TGTGCCAGCAGTTTTTCAGGGACAGGGAACGGAAACATTCAGTACTTC

V gene: TRBV7-9
J gene: TRBJ2-3
clone size: NA
D gene: NA
CDR3 protein: CASRERGTDTQYF
CDR3 DNA: TGTGCCAGCAGAGAAAGGGGGACAGATACGCAGTATTTT

V gene: TRBV29-1
J gene: TRBJ1-4
clone size: NA
D gene: NA
CDR3 protein: CSVGGHLRGEKLFF
CDR3 DNA: TGCAGCGTTGGAGGACATCTCCGGGGTGAAAAACTGTTTTTT

V gene: TRBV7-2
J gene: TRBJ1-6
clone size: NA
D gene: NA
CDR3 protein: CASSLARSPLHF
CDR3 DNA: TGTGCCAGCAGCTTAGCCAGGTCACCCCTCCACTTT

V gene: TRBV28
J gene: TRBJ2-1
clone size: NA
D gene: TRBD2
CDR3 protein: CASSSPRQGTSGRGYNEQFF
CDR3 DNA: TGTGCCAGCAGTTCCCCTAGACAGGGGACTAGCGGGCGTGGGTACAATGAGCAGTTCTTC

V gene: TRBV5-1
J gene: TRBJ2-7
clone size: once
D gene: TRBD2
CDR3 protein: CASSIGLAGYSYEQYF
CDR3 DNA: TGCGCCAGCAGCATCGGACTAGCGGGGTACTCCTACGAGCAGTACTTC

V gene: TRBV5-1
J gene: TRBJ2-3
clone size: once
D gene: NA
CDR3 protein: CASSPGGRSTDTQYF
CDR3 DNA: TGCGCCAGCAGCCCCGGGGGGCGTAGCACAGATACGCAGTATTTT

V gene: TRBV7-9
J gene: TRBJ2-2
clone size: NA
D gene: TRBD1
CDR3 protein: CASSEGQGTNTGELFF
CDR3 DNA: TGTGCCAGCAGCGAAGGACAGGGGACGAACACCGGGGAGCTGTTTTTT

V gene: TRBV28
J gene: TRBJ2-2
clone size: NA
D gene: TRBD2
CDR3 protein: CASTNGLAGSLNTGELFF
CDR3 DNA: TGTGCCAGCACCAACGGACTAGCGGGTTCACTAAACACCGGGGAGCTGTTTTTT

V gene: TRBV6-6
J gene: TRBJ2-2
clone size: NA
D gene: NA
CDR3 protein: CASSYPRVNTGELFF
CDR3 DNA: TGTGCCAGCAGTTACCCACGGGTGAACACCGGGGAGCTGTTTTTT

V gene: TRBV7-6
J gene: TRBJ2-2
clone size: NA
D gene: NA
CDR3 protein: CASSLKNGELFF
CDR3 DNA: TGTGCCAGCAGCTTGAAAAATGGGGAGCTGTTTTTT

V gene: TRBV4-2
J gene: TRBJ1-3
clone size: NA
D gene: TRBD1
CDR3 protein: CASRHTGESGNTIYF
CDR3 DNA: TGTGCCAGCAGACACACAGGGGAATCTGGAAACACCATATATTTT

V gene: TRBV7-8
J gene: TRBJ1-1
clone size: NA
D gene: NA
CDR3 protein: CASSLIREGTEAFF
CDR3 DNA: TGTGCCAGCAGCTTAATCAGAGAGGGCACTGAAGCTTTCTTT

V gene: TRBV7-3
J gene: TRBJ2-3
clone size: NA
D gene: TRBD2
CDR3 protein: CASSPSGADTQYF
CDR3 DNA: TGTGCCAGCAGCCCAAGCGGGGCAGATACGCAGTATTTT

V gene: TRBV19
J gene: TRBJ1-5
clone size: NA
D gene: NA
CDR3 protein: CASTRTDSNQPQHF
CDR3 DNA: TGTGCCAGTACAAGGACAGATAGCAATCAGCCCCAGCATTTT

V gene: TRBV28
J gene: TRBJ1-1
clone size: NA
D gene: NA
CDR3 protein: CASSQLKWTANTEAFF
CDR3 DNA: TGTGCCAGCAGCCAGCTGAAATGGACAGCCAACACTGAAGCTTTCTTT

V gene: TRBV19
J gene: TRBJ1-4
clone size: once
D gene: NA
CDR3 protein: CASSPGENEKLFF
CDR3 DNA: TGTGCCAGTAGCCCCGGGGAGAATGAAAAACTGTTTTTT

V gene: TRBV28
J gene: TRBJ1-2
clone size: once
D gene: TRBD1
CDR3 protein: CASNNPRGLYGYTF
CDR3 DNA: TGTGCCAGCAATAACCCCAGGGGGCTCTATGGCTACACCTTC

V gene: TRBV27
J gene: TRBJ2-1
clone size: NA
D gene: NA
CDR3 protein: CASSFDTISYNEQFF
CDR3 DNA: TGTGCCAGCAGCTTCGACACGATCTCCTACAATGAGCAGTTCTTC

V gene: TRBV27
J gene: TRBJ2-7
clone size: NA
D gene: NA
CDR3 protein: CASSFGGLIPYEQYF
CDR3 DNA: TGTGCCAGCAGTTTTGGGGGACTTATACCCTACGAGCAGTACTTC

V gene: TRBV28
J gene: TRBJ2-2
clone size: NA
D gene: NA
CDR3 protein: CASSLTRDGGELFF
CDR3 DNA: TGTGCCAGCAGTCTGACAAGGGACGGCGGGGAGCTGTTTTTT

V gene: TRBV4-2
J gene: TRBJ2-2
clone size: NA
D gene: NA
CDR3 protein: CASSQAITSSGELFF
CDR3 DNA: TGTGCCAGCAGCCAAGCCATTACTAGTTCCGGGGAGCTGTTTTTT

V gene: TRBV2
J gene: TRBJ2-5
clone size: NA
D gene: NA
CDR3 protein: CASLRTSQETQYF
CDR3 DNA: TGTGCCAGCCTAAGGACTTCGCAAGAGACCCAGTACTTC

V gene: TRBV29-1
J gene: TRBJ2-7
clone size: NA
D gene: NA
CDR3 protein: CSVEAGRSSSYEQYF
CDR3 DNA: TGCAGCGTTGAAGCTGGCAGGTCTAGCTCCTACGAGCAGTACTTC

V gene: TRBV14
J gene: TRBJ1-4
clone size: NA
D gene: NA
CDR3 protein: CASSQHRSRGRNEKLFF
CDR3 DNA: TGTGCCAGCAGCCAACACAGATCTAGGGGAAGGAATGAAAAACTGTTTTTT